This T cell receptor beta chain was sequenced during a study of shared clonotypes between healthy human individuals. Study information: The cohort comprised a couple of women and three men. Their ages spanned 18 to 49 years.

Method: immunoSEQ multiplex PCR; TCRdb's copy keeps in-frame clones and lacks some. This table has 700,000 to 950,000 clones, about 96% appearing once. This clone has a single count. Its antigen remains unknown. General study findings and limits: Naive subsets tended to show greater estimated richness than memory subsets.

Naive-designated CD8 cells lacked CD45RO, were positively enriched for CCR7, and omitted terminally differentiated effector memory CD45RA+ cells. Every contributor of samples was a Caucasian grown-up residing in Nashville, Tennessee. Deletions cut 6 bases from V and 6 bases from J, with 14 bases between. This CDR3 spans 14 amino acids. CDR1 and CDR2 (germline): LNHDA, SQIVND (reference sequence). The V gene is TRBV19, the J gene TRBJ2-2, with D possibly being TRBD1 (6 bases). The material sequenced was naive CD8+ T cells sorted from blood. The clonotype was recovered from a man younger than 40 in good health. The CDR3 loop reads CASRPSGVPGELFF. The CDR3 DNA sequence: TGTGCCAGTAGGCCATCAGGGGTCCCCGGGGAGCTGTTTTTT.